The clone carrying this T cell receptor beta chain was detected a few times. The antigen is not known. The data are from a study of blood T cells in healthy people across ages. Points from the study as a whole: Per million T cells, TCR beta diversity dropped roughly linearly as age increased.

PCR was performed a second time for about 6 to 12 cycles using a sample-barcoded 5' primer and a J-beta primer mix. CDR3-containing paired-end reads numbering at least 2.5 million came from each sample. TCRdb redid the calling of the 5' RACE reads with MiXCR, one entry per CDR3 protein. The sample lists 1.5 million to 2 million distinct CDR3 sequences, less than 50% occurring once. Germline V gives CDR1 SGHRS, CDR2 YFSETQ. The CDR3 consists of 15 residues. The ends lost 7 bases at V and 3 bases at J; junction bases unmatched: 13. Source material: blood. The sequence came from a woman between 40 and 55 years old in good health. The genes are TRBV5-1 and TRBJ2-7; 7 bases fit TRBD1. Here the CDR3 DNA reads TGCGCCAGCGGTTTCTACAGGGGCGAAGGCTACGAGCAGTACTTC. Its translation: CASGFYRGEGYEQYF.